The present TCR beta chain was sequenced within a study of T cell repertoires in cytomegalovirus infection. In the study overall: Alongside well-studied HLA-B-restricted CMV epitopes, recently identified HLA-C-restricted CMV epitopes were also used. A matching HLA type, together with CMV infection, was signaled by public TCR beta signatures.

TCRdb re-called the reads through MiXCR, storing one row per CDR3 protein. The repertoire consists of a few hundred thousand distinct CDR3 sequences, with approximately 40% occurring once and the leading ten covering around 46%. Notes on the study in general: Ex vivo, HLA-C-restricted CMV-specific TCR beta clonotypes prevailed over the rest of the response. Accumulated public TCR beta family frequency recognized individuals carrying CMV together with the relevant HLA.

For this clonotype: Its target is unknown.

This sequence was found in a human donor in good health (CMV status not recorded). Some clones in this sample may be carry-over from other donors' samples. Material: cultured PBMCs, obtained from culture after CMV antigen stimulation.

This CDR3 reads CASSERDRTGELFF. The CDR3 coding sequence is TGTGCCAGCAGCGAAAGGGACCGCACCGGGGAGCTGTTTTTT. This sequence joins TRBV6-8 and TRBJ2-2; D might be TRBD1 or TRBD2, each matching 5 bases. This CDR3 has 14 residues. CDR1 and CDR2 from the germline V gene are MNHGY and SAAAGT. Trimming stripped 6 bases from V and 4 bases from J, with 12 bases between.